The 27 T cell receptor beta chains reported below all come from one sample, sequenced in a study of patients and donors after allogeneic stem cell transplantation (dated by TCRdb to 2018 to 2020). To prepare the library, RT-PCR was applied. Sequencing relied on a NextSeq 550. The public reads were reprocessed in TCRdb via fastp at Q25 and MiXCR, keeping in-frame beta chains. Rows merge per CDR3 protein into single entries with the most common DNA and genes. A total of about a million distinct CDR3 sequences appear in this sample, roughly 18% of them only once. The top ten constitute around 5.5% of the sample. The sample was blood, either unsorted or a sorted T cell fraction (not recorded which). Receptors originate from a human donor who was either an allogeneic HSCT recipient or a stem cell or donor lymphocyte infusion donor (not recorded which). It is not recorded whose cells these are; they may come from a transplant donor.

This clonotype was picked up a small number of times. A read error may account for a junction end that differs from germline. The J gene is TRBJ2-7, the V gene TRBV4-2, with 10 bases fitting TRBD2. Germline V lookup: CDR1 LGHNA, CDR2 YNFKEQ. The CDR3 length is 19 residues. The CDR3 reads CASSQDKLAGSSFSYEQYF. The CDR3 nucleotides are TGTGCCAGCAGTCAAGATAAACTAGCGGGGTCTTCCTTCTCCTACGAGCAGTACTTC.

This clonotype was detected many times. This sequence joins TRBV12-3 or TRBV12-4 and TRBJ1-2, with 7 bases matching TRBD1. The J segment lost 2 bases and the V segment lost 11 bases, leaving 5 bases of the junction unmatched. The CDR3 is 12 amino acids. CDR3 DNA: TGTGCCGTCGACAGGGCAAACTATGGCTACACCTTC. It translates to CAVDRANYGYTF.

The rearrangement links TRBV12-3 or TRBV12-4 to TRBJ2-1, with 8 bases lining up with TRBD2. V lost 4 bases to trimming and J lost 7 bases; unmatched junction nucleotides: 6. CDR3 length: 14 residues. CDR3 DNA sequence: TGTGCCAGCAGTTCGGCGGGGGGCCTGAATGAGCAGTTCTTC. It specifies CASSSAGGLNEQFF.

CDR3 loop: CATGDRLAGADEQFF. The DNA for the CDR3 is TGTGCCACCGGGGATCGACTAGCGGGAGCCGATGAGCAGTTCTTC. The chain carries TRBV24-1 and TRBJ2-1; TRBD2 agrees at 12 bases. The germline gives CDR1 KGHDR, CDR2 SFDVKD. The trim removed 9 bases at V and 8 bases at J, leaving 10 bases unmatched. CDR3 length equals 15 residues.

This clonotype was seen a handful of times. This CDR3 is CASSLGALAGATEQYF. CDR3 bases: TGTGCCAGCAGCTTAGGGGCACTAGCGGGGGCCACGGAGCAGTACTTC. V gene TRBV7-6 combines with J gene TRBJ2-7; 11 nucleotides match TRBD2. Trimming cost V 1 base and J 7 bases; bases outside gene matches: 9. Germline lookup yields CDR1 SGHVS and CDR2 FNYEAQ. The CDR3 is made up of 16 amino acids.

The chain couples TRBV5-1 to TRBJ1-1; a possible D gene is TRBD1 (6 bases). V dropped 4 bases and J dropped 0 bases, with 10 bases sitting between them. Germline loops: CDR1 SGHRS, CDR2 YFSETQ. CDR3 length: 14 amino acids. CDR3 sequence (DNA): TGCGCCAGCAGCGTCAAGGGGGTGAACACTGAAGCTTTCTTT. It yields the protein CASSVKGVNTEAFF.

The chain uses TRBV24-1 and TRBJ2-7, with D unclear. Germline CDR1 is KGHDR and CDR2 is SFDVKD. V dropped 5 bases and J dropped 5 bases, with 12 bases sitting between them. This CDR3 is built from 13 residues. The CDR3: CATSGESANEQYF. The DNA for the CDR3 is TGTGCCACCAGTGGCGAAAGTGCCAACGAGCAGTACTTC.

The chain is built from TRBV29-1 and TRBJ1-1, with TRBD1 identical over 10 bases. This CDR3 has 13 residues. V lost 5 bases, J lost 4 bases, and 4 bases stayed unmatched. CDR1 is SQVTM, CDR2 ANQGSEA, per germline. CDR3 in amino acids: CSVHRDRGTEAFF. In nucleotides, the CDR3 is TGCAGCGTTCACCGGGACAGGGGCACTGAAGCTTTCTTT.

A few counts support this clonotype. An end of the junction does not agree with germline; a read error may underlie this. The gene calls are TRBV4-2 and TRBJ1-4; the D gene is possibly TRBD1 (6 bases). Germline loops: CDR1 LGHNA, CDR2 YNFKEQ. The CDR3 is made up of 13 amino acids. The CDR3 region has the DNA TGTGCCAGCAGCCAAGATCGGGCAGGGGAAAAGGTTTTT. This sequence encodes CASSQDRAGEKVF.

As to this clonotype: Germline and junction disagree at one end, which may indicate a read error. V gene TRBV5-1 combines with J gene TRBJ2-1; 7 bases map to TRBD2. This CDR3 comprises 17 residues. Germline values: CDR1 SGHRS, CDR2 YFSETQ. The CDR3 nucleotides are TGCGCCAGCACCTTGGGAGGGACCCTGGGCTCCTACAATGAGCAGTTCTTC. Translating gives CASTLGGTLGSYNEQFF.

This clonotype was seen a few times. The CDR3 nucleotides read TGTGCCAGCAGGACTAGGGAGATAGAGACCCAGTACTTC. Translated: CASRTREIETQYF. The rearrangement uses TRBV11-2 and TRBJ2-5; a possible D gene is TRBD2 (6 bases). This CDR3 region has 13 residues. Germline V gene data show CDR1 as SGHAT and CDR2 as FQNNGV. Trimming stripped 6 bases from V and 4 bases from J, with 12 bases between.

This chain links TRBV20-1 with TRBJ1-1; D remains ambiguous. The V and J ends lost 3 bases and 1 base respectively, with 21 bases between them. The germline V gene encodes CDR1 DFQATT and CDR2 SNEGSKA (reference sequence). The CDR3 sequence is 17 residues long. Here the CDR3 reads CSASLTRLSSPNTEAFF. The CDR3 DNA reads as TGCAGTGCTAGCCTAACCAGGCTCTCTTCCCCGAACACTGAAGCTTTCTTT.

This clonotype was seen more than once but under ten times. The chain joins TRBV7-9 to TRBJ2-2; TRBD2 agrees at 11 bases. Germline values: CDR1 SEHNR, CDR2 FQNEAQ (reference sequence). V shed 5 bases and J 4 bases; nucleotides not matched to a gene: 9. CDR3 length equals 17 residues. CDR3 in DNA: TGTGCCAGCAGCCTACCAAAGACTAGCGGGGCCACCGGGGAGCTGTTTTTT. Its protein is CASSLPKTSGATGELFF. Drawing the rest from reference TRBV7-9 and TRBJ2-2, the complete variable domain is DTGVSQNPRHKITKRGQNVTFRCDPISEHNRLYWYRQTLGQGPEFLTYFQNEAQLEKSRLLSDRFSAERPKGSFSTLEIQRTEQGDSAMYLCASSLPKTSGATGELFFGEGSRLTVL.

This clonotype was seen ten or more times. The J gene is TRBJ2-1, the V gene TRBV12-3 or TRBV12-4, with 13 bases fitting TRBD2. The CDR3 is 15 residues long. Unmatched junction bases numbered 7, after V lost 6 bases and J lost 8 bases. As DNA, the CDR3 is TGTGCCAGCAGCACCACTAGCGGGGGGGGAGATGAGCAGTTCTTC. Its protein is CASSTTSGGGDEQFF.

This clonotype was observed a handful of times. This chain uses TRBV5-1 with TRBJ1-1, with D unclear. The V end was cut by 7 bases, the J end by 2 bases, with 9 bases between. The germline gives CDR1 SGHRS, CDR2 YFSETQ. This CDR3 is built from 12 residues. CDR3 bases: TGCGCCAGCGCACAGCAAAACACTGAAGCTTTCTTT. Translating it yields CASAQQNTEAFF.

The rearrangement links TRBV5-1 to TRBJ2-7, with D perhaps TRBD1 (5 bases). This CDR3 contains 11 residues. Trimming stripped 5 bases from V and 6 bases from J, with 9 bases between. The germline V gene has CDR1 SGHRS and CDR2 YFSETQ. The CDR3 DNA follows: TGCGCCAGCAGAGGGGCGCGCGAGCAGTACTTC. Translating gives CASRGAREQYF.

The rearrangement uses TRBV11-1 and TRBJ1-2; unclear D gene. This CDR3 spans 20 amino acids. The V gene's germline CDR1 is SGHAT and CDR2 FQDESV (reference sequence). V was trimmed by 5 bases and J by 1 base, leaving 29 bases between them. CDR3 in amino acids: CASSLPPVDQTEDHNYGYTF. CDR3 sequence (DNA): TGTGCCAGCAGCCTCCCCCCAGTCGACCAAACAGAGGACCATAACTATGGCTACACCTTC.

This clonotype was recorded at least ten times. This chain uses TRBV28 with TRBJ2-3; TRBD2 matches 7 bases. The V and J ends lost 2 bases and 4 bases, in that order; junction bases with no gene match: 3. This CDR3 has 14 amino acids. Germline lookup yields CDR1 MDHEN and CDR2 SYDVKM. The CDR3 protein is CASSLAGAADTQYF. As DNA, the CDR3 is TGTGCCAGCAGTTTAGCGGGAGCGGCAGATACGCAGTATTTT. The entire variable domain, with the rest obtained from reference TRBV28 and TRBJ2-3, is as follows: DVKVTQSSRYLVKRTGEKVFLECVQDMDHENMFWYRQDPGLGLRLIYFSYDVKMKEKGDIPEGYSVSREKKERFSLILESASTNQTSMYLCASSLAGAADTQYFGPGTRLTVL.

This clonotype was seen only a few times. V is TRBV6-5 and J is TRBJ2-7; D not certain. V lost 0 bases and J 4 bases, leaving 16 bases between the germline ends. The CDR3 sequence is 16 residues long. Per the germline V gene, CDR1 is MNHEY and CDR2 is SVGAGI. For the CDR3, the DNA is TGTGCCAGCAGTTACTCGAGCACCAGAAGCACTTACGAGCAGTACTTC. It yields the protein CASSYSSTRSTYEQYF.

The chain is built from TRBV25-1 and TRBJ1-1; tentatively, D is TRBD1 (5 bases). The length of the CDR3 is 11 residues. CDR1 and CDR2 (germline): MGHDK, SYGVNS. Trimming shortened V by 8 bases and J by 10 bases, and 14 bases separated the two germline ends. This CDR3 is CASLGSGSAFF. The CDR3 nucleotides are TGTGCCAGCTTGGGGTCAGGGTCAGCTTTCTTT.

CDR3 in amino acids: CSASGAGGYYEQYF. The CDR3 coding sequence is TGCAGTGCTAGCGGGGCGGGGGGTTATTACGAGCAGTACTTC. The chain couples TRBV20-1 to TRBJ2-7, with 8 bases fitting TRBD2. The CDR3 is 14 residues long. The germline gives CDR1 DFQATT, CDR2 SNEGSKA (reference sequence). Trimming at V came to 3 bases and at J to 4 bases, leaving 8 bases not matched to a gene.

This clonotype was observed a few times. The chain has TRBV4-2 and TRBJ2-3; D might be TRBD1 (5 bases). The length of the CDR3 is 15 residues. The ends were cut back, 5 bases at V and 2 bases at J, with 14 bases in the middle. Germline V gives CDR1 LGHNA, CDR2 YNFKEQ. The CDR3 spells CASSIRRDPTDTQYF. In DNA, the CDR3 is TGTGCCAGCAGCATCCGCAGGGATCCCACAGATACGCAGTATTTT.

This clonotype was seen ten or more times. The V and J genes are TRBV7-2 and TRBJ1-4; possibly TRBD1 for D (6 bases). Germline loops: CDR1 SGHTA, CDR2 FQGNSA. This CDR3 region has 15 residues. V was clipped by 7 bases and J by 4 bases, with 16 bases between them. CDR3 loop: CASNGRGQNNEKLFF. The CDR3 coding sequence is TGTGCCAGCAACGGTCGGGGGCAGAATAATGAAAAACTGTTTTTT.

Ten or more counts support this clonotype. J is TRBJ1-5 and V is TRBV7-6; D remains ambiguous. The CDR3 spans 13 residues. The germline CDR1 and CDR2 sequences are SGHVS and FNYEAQ. Trimming removed 5 bases from V and 6 bases from J, with 11 bases in between. CDR3 sequence: CASSRRRGQPQHF. The DNA of the CDR3 is TGTGCCAGCAGCAGACGACGGGGTCAGCCCCAGCATTTT.

The rearrangement links TRBV20-1 to TRBJ2-7; 9 nucleotides line up with TRBD1. After removal of 5 bases from V and 2 bases from J, the junction contained 7 bases not matched to a gene. The CDR3 extends over 14 amino acids. Germline-derived CDR1 and CDR2 are DFQATT and SNEGSKA (reference sequence). CDR3 protein: CSALQGQGTYEQYF. The CDR3 region has the DNA TGCAGTGCTCTACAGGGACAGGGTACCTACGAGCAGTACTTC.

The rearrangement joins TRBV11-2 to TRBJ2-7; 10 bases match TRBD2. CDR3 length: 13 amino acids. The germline V gene has CDR1 SGHAT and CDR2 FQNNGV. V shed 11 bases, J shed 6 bases, and the junction held 10 bases outside the gene matches. The CDR3 is CAGVLAGGSEQYF. The CDR3 DNA reads TGTGCCGGTGTATTAGCGGGAGGAAGCGAGCAGTACTTC.

In its sample, this clonotype was seen many times. The J gene is TRBJ2-5, the V gene TRBV3-1; TRBD2 might be the D (5 bases). Germline assignment: CDR1 LGHDT and CDR2 YNNKEL (reference sequence). Trimming pared 7 bases from V and 5 bases from J, leaving 17 bases between. This CDR3 is built from 14 residues. The CDR3 sequence: CASNPRGARETQYF. CDR3 coding DNA: TGTGCCAGCAACCCCCGGGGAGCAAGGGAGACCCAGTACTTC.